The clone carrying this T cell receptor beta chain was observed a few times. Germline lookup yields CDR1 LGHDT and CDR2 YNNKEL (reference sequence). CDR3 length: 15 amino acids. Losses at the gene ends were 6 bases for V and 3 bases for J; bases not matched to a gene: 2. The record originates from a study of blood T cell repertoires in COVID-19. Study overall: There were acute and convalescent COVID-19 samples, and they came from the United States, Italy and Spain. Nucleic acid was either cDNA or gDNA, and it came from T cells, B-cell-depleted T cells, or PBMCs.

Original processing notes: Estimates of nucleated cell counts were drawn from the amplification of reference gene primers. Sequenced by immunoSEQ multiplex PCR; TCRdb stores in-frame clones only, minus some. V and J calls and clone size are those listed in that table; D and trimming were worked out from the DNA. The sample has some 99,000 clones; about 86% are singletons. The source is a woman aged 55-69 years in a cohort sampled during active or convalescent COVID-19. The source material was peripheral blood. The chain couples TRBV3-1 (or the pseudogene TRBV3-2) to TRBJ2-2, with 12 bases matching TRBD2. CDR3: CASSGLAGYTGELFF. The CDR3 coding sequence is TGTGCCAGCAGTGGACTAGCGGGATACACCGGGGAGCTGTTTTTT.